The present entry profiles one T cell receptor (beta chain) with its context. Its antigen is still unknown. The record originates from a study of T cell responses to AZD1222 COVID-19 vaccine. Notes on the study in general: There were vaccine-associated CD4 TCRs across spike, dominant at 160-218 and 743-854. The donor cohort was predominantly white British with a female majority, and clonal diversity may have been underestimated.

V lost 3 bases, J lost 0 bases, and 10 bases lay in between. This CDR3 region has 15 residues. Germline CDR1 and CDR2: SGDLS and YYNGEE. The table came from immunoSEQ multiplex PCR; TCRdb's copy has only in-frame clones and leaves some out. Of 150,000 or so clones listed, roughly 91% are singletons. Sequences were derived from peripheral blood, sampled on day 0 of AZD1222 vaccination. The J gene is TRBJ2-4, the V gene TRBV9; D call uncertain. This clonotype was obtained from an adult in good health. CDR3 coding DNA: TGTGCCAGCAGCGCCCAGTCAGGAGCCAAAAACATTCAGTACTTC. Protein sequence: CASSAQSGAKNIQYF. Based on the CDR3 plus reference TRBV9 and TRBJ2-4, the full variable domain is DSGVTQTPKHLITATGQRVTLRCSPRSGDLSVYWYQQSLDQGLQFLIQYYNGEERAKGNILERFSAQQFPDLHSELNLSSLELGDSALYFCASSAQSGAKNIQYFGAGTRLSVL.